Listed below are T cell receptor beta chains from one sample, sequenced in a study of cytomegalovirus exposure and HLA in healthy donors. TCRdb's table, derived via immunoSEQ multiplex PCR, lists solely in-frame clones and lacks some. The data hold 310,000 or so clones, with 70% to 90% observed a single time. Material for sequencing was PBMCs. These receptors all come from a woman between 18 and 29 years old in good health and CMV-seronegative. The CDR3 runs from the conserved cysteine through the conserved F or W. D genes are given only for firm matches. Only some rows state a clone size, as once, few, many or a class for expanded clones.

d_call	v_call	clone_size	j_call	cdr3_nt	cdr3_aa
.	TRBV9	.	TRBJ2-7	TGTGCCAGCAGCGTAGGGGCCGTCTCCTACGAGCAGTACTTC	CASSVGAVSYEQYF
.	TRBV2	few	TRBJ1-4	TGTGCCAGCATGGGAGGTCCGGGAGGGGCTGAAAAACTGTTTTTT	CASMGGPGGAEKLFF
.	TRBV18	.	TRBJ1-1	TGTGCCAGCTCACTACGGTCGGTACTCCCCGGGACTGAAGCTTTCTTT	CASSLRSVLPGTEAFF
.	TRBV7-8	.	TRBJ1-6	TGTGCCAGCAGCTTCCCAGGGGAAGCCTCACCCCTCCACTTT	CASSFPGEASPLHF
.	TRBV10-3	.	TRBJ1-2	TGTGCCATCAGTGAGTCGACGGTGGCGGCTAACTATGGCTACACCTTC	CAISESTVAANYGYTF
.	TRBV18	.	TRBJ2-3	TGTGCCAGCTCACCGGGCGATGATACGCAGTATTTT	CASSPGDDTQYF
TRBD1	TRBV5-5	once	TRBJ1-6	TGTGCCAGCAGCTCGAGGGGACAGGTCCTTTCACCCCTCCACTTT	CASSSRGQVLSPLHF
TRBD2	TRBV6-5	.	TRBJ2-1	TGTGCCAGCTCCCAGCGGGGGGGCGATGAGCAGTTCTTC	CASSQRGGDEQFF
.	TRBV2	.	TRBJ1-6	TGTGCCAGCATAGGGACTAATAATTCACCCCTCCACTTT	CASIGTNNSPLHF
TRBD1	TRBV6-1	.	TRBJ1-1	TGTGCCAGCAGTACCCAGGGGGTAAACACTGAAGCTTTCTTT	CASSTQGVNTEAFF
.	TRBV18	.	TRBJ2-2	TGTGCCAGCTCACCTCGGGAGACAGTAGAGAGAGAGCTGTTTTTT	CASSPRETVERELFF
.	TRBV6-6	.	TRBJ2-3	TGTGCCAGCAGTTACTCTGGTAGCGCAGATACGCAGTATTTT	CASSYSGSADTQYF
TRBD1	TRBV18	.	TRBJ1-5	TGTGCCAGCTCACTAGGACAGGGTGGCAATCAGCCCCAGCATTTT	CASSLGQGGNQPQHF
.	TRBV18	.	TRBJ1-1	TGTGCCAGCTCTCCACTTCTGCCAGGGAAAACTGAAGCTTTCTTT	CASSPLLPGKTEAFF
TRBD1	TRBV10-3	.	TRBJ2-1	TGTGCCATCAGCCTATCCCCCCCGGGACAGTACAATGAGCAGTTCTTC	CAISLSPPGQYNEQFF
.	TRBV7-3	.	TRBJ1-1	TGTGCCAGCAGCTATGGGACGGACTATGAAGCTTTCTTT	CASSYGTDYEAFF
.	TRBV9	.	TRBJ2-7	TGTGCCAGCAGCGTGGCTAGCGTACCCTACGAGCAGTACTTC	CASSVASVPYEQYF
.	TRBV4-2	once	TRBJ2-2	TGTGCCAGCAGCCAATTCGGTGACACCGGGGAGCTGTTTTTT	CASSQFGDTGELFF
.	TRBV25-1	once	TRBJ1-5	TGTGCCAGCAGTGAATCGGGGGGTAATCAGCCCCAGCATTTT	CASSESGGNQPQHF
TRBD2	TRBV10-1	.	TRBJ2-7	TGCGCCAGCAGTCCAGCGGGGGGCTCCCAGTACGAGCAGTACTTC	CASSPAGGSQYEQYF
.	TRBV25-1	.	TRBJ1-6	TGTGCCAGCAGCGGGGTGGGGAGCTCCTATAATTCACCCCTCCACTTT	CASSGVGSSYNSPLHF
.	TRBV2	few	TRBJ1-2	TGTGCCAGCAGTGAACAGGGATATGGCTACACCTTC	CASSEQGYGYTF
TRBD2	TRBV11-2	.	TRBJ2-6	TGTGCCAGCAGCTTTAGCGGGGGGGCCGCTGGGGCCAACGTCCTGACTTTC	CASSFSGGAAGANVLTF
TRBD1	TRBV27	.	TRBJ2-7	TGTGCCAGCAGTTTCGTCGGACAGGGGGCGTACGAGCAGTACTTC	CASSFVGQGAYEQYF
TRBD2	TRBV7-6	.	TRBJ2-1	TGTGCCAGCAGCAGAAAGGGGACTAGCGGGCTACGCCTCTACAATGAGCAGTTCTTC	CASSRKGTSGLRLYNEQFF
TRBD2	TRBV30	.	TRBJ2-5	TGTGCCTGGAGTGCCGGACTAGCGGGGGGGCATGAGACCCAGTACTTC	CAWSAGLAGGHETQYF
.	TRBV6-4	.	TRBJ2-3	TGTGCCAGCAGTGCACGAAGCACGCCCACAGATACGCAGTATTTT	CASSARSTPTDTQYF
.	TRBV9	.	TRBJ2-7	TGTGCCAGCAGCCCGGGGGACAGCTCCTACGAGCAGTACTTC	CASSPGDSSYEQYF
.	TRBV7-9	.	TRBJ1-4	TGTGCCAGCAGCTTACCCGGGGGGTCATGGGAAAAACTGTTTTTT	CASSLPGGSWEKLFF
TRBD2	TRBV9	.	TRBJ2-3	TGTGCCAGCAGCGCCCGGGGAGGGGTCACAGATACGCAGTATTTT	CASSARGGVTDTQYF
TRBD1	TRBV10-3	.	TRBJ2-7	TGTGCCATCAGCCGGGACAGGGGACTATACGAGCAGTACTTC	CAISRDRGLYEQYF
TRBD1	TRBV27	.	TRBJ2-3	TGTGCCAGCAGTTTTTTAGGACAGGGGGTCACAGATACGCAGTATTTT	CASSFLGQGVTDTQYF
.	TRBV7-9	once	TRBJ1-3	TGTTCCAGCAGCCCTTGGACAGCAGCAGCTATCTCTGGAAACACCATATATTTT	CSSSPWTAAAISGNTIYF
.	TRBV2	once	TRBJ1-3	TGTGCCAGCAGTGAAGCGCTTCTGAGGGCTACCATATATTTT	CASSEALLRATIYF
.	TRBV4-1	once	TRBJ2-4	TGCGCCAGCAGCCAACAGATAATAGCCAAAAACATTCAGTACTTC	CASSQQIIAKNIQYF
.	TRBV13	.	TRBJ2-7	TGTGCCAGCAGCTTAGGAGGGGGGGCTTACGAGCAGTACTTC	CASSLGGGAYEQYF
.	TRBV10-3	once	TRBJ1-2	TGTGCCATCAGTGAGTCGGGAGGGGTGGACTATGGCTACACCTTC	CAISESGGVDYGYTF